Below, 10 T cell receptor beta chains from the same sample are listed, as sequenced in a study of blood T cell repertoires in COVID-19. This table comes from immunoSEQ multiplex PCR, and its TCRdb copy is limited to in-frame clones, with some not included. The repertoire holds 75,000 to 100,000 clones, more than 75% seen once, with about 20% in the top ten. The specimen was peripheral blood. These receptors originate from a human donor in a cohort sampled during active COVID-19.

The chain recombines TRBV19 with TRBJ2-1; D unresolved. From germline, CDR1 is LNHDA and CDR2 SQIVND (reference sequence). Trimming left V 0 bases short and J 8 bases short, with 14 bases between. This CDR3 is built from 15 residues. The CDR3 spells CASSIDLPGMDEQFF. CDR3 nucleotides: TGTGCCAGTAGTATAGATCTCCCTGGCATGGATGAGCAGTTCTTC.

This clone showed up just once. This chain connects TRBV13 to TRBJ2-7; TRBD1 matches 8 bases. Trimming took 6 bases from V and 5 from J; bases not matched to a gene: 9. The CDR3 is 14 amino acids. Germline V gives CDR1 PRHDT, CDR2 FYEKMQ (reference sequence). The CDR3, as DNA: TGTGCCAGCAGGAGGGCAGGGGGCATGAACGAGCAGTACTTC. It is translated as CASRRAGGMNEQYF.

V and J are TRBV6-2 or TRBV6-3 and TRBJ2-6; D might be TRBD1 (6 bases). The CDR3 sequence is 16 residues long. Germline assignment: CDR1 MNHEY and CDR2 SVGEGT. V shed 2 bases and J shed 0 bases, with 8 bases lying between them. The CDR3 is CASSYQGPSGANVLTF. CDR3 DNA: TGTGCCAGCAGTTACCAGGGGCCCTCTGGGGCCAACGTCCTGACTTTC.

The chain recombines TRBV5-6 with TRBJ1-5; D may be TRBD1 (5 bases). CDR3 length: 14 amino acids. Germline CDR1 reads SGHDT; CDR2 reads YYEEEE. Trimming took off 6 bases at V and 0 bases at J, with 10 bases between the two ends. CDR3 residues: CASKGRASNQPQHF. Here the CDR3 DNA reads TGTGCCAGCAAGGGGAGGGCTAGCAATCAGCCCCAGCATTTT.

The rearrangement links TRBV7-2 to TRBJ2-3, with 11 bases matching TRBD2. The CDR3 totals 16 residues. Germline V gene lookup returns CDR1 SGHTA and CDR2 FQGNSA. Trimming took 4 bases from V and 4 from J; bases not matched to a gene: 7. The CDR3 DNA sequence: TGTGCCAGCAGCTCAAGGACTAGCGGGTACGCAGATACGCAGTATTTT. It specifies CASSSRTSGYADTQYF.

The chain links TRBV19 to TRBJ1-1, with 9 positions matching TRBD1. With 4 bases clipped from V and 11 bases from J, the junction kept 5 bases outside the gene matches. Germline V gene data show CDR1 as LNHDA and CDR2 as SQIVND (reference sequence). The CDR3 runs 12 residues. CDR3 sequence: CASSRDRVTAFF. Written as DNA, the CDR3 is TGTGCCAGTAGTAGGGACAGGGTTACGGCTTTCTTT.

The count of this clone is one. J is TRBJ2-1 and V is TRBV19, with a possible D match to TRBD1 (5 bases). Looked up from germline, CDR1 is LNHDA and CDR2 is SQIVND (reference sequence). Trimming took 3 bases from V and 10 from J, leaving 10 bases between them. The CDR3 totals 12 residues. The CDR3 DNA is TGTGCCAGTAGTATTATAGGGGAAGAGCAGTTCTTC. Protein product: CASSIIGEEQFF.

This chain uses TRBV5-6 with TRBJ2-3; D is unclear. The CDR3 sequence is 15 residues long. Per the germline V gene, CDR1 is SGHDT and CDR2 is YYEEEE. V shed 1 base and J shed 0 bases, with 9 bases lying between them. DNA for the CDR3: TGTGCCAGCAGCTTGTTCCAGGCTAGCACAGATACGCAGTATTTT. This gives the protein CASSLFQASTDTQYF.

This CDR3 reads CASSVAEGLAGDNEQFF. The CDR3 DNA is TGTGCCAGCAGCGTAGCCGAAGGACTAGCGGGAGACAATGAGCAGTTCTTC. The V call is TRBV9, the J call TRBJ2-1, with 13 bases matching TRBD2. The CDR3 consists of 17 residues. V was clipped by 0 bases and J by 5 bases; unmatched bases: 5. Looked up from germline, CDR1 is SGDLS and CDR2 is YYNGEE.

V usage is TRBV2 and J usage is TRBJ2-2, with TRBD2 as a possible D gene (6 bases). CDR1 and CDR2 (germline): SNHLY, FYNNEI. Trimming cost V 5 bases and J 7 bases, with 11 bases left between them. The CDR3 consists of 13 residues. The CDR3 spells CASSPLGGGELFF. The CDR3 bases are TGTGCCAGCAGTCCTCTGGGGGGCGGGGAGCTGTTTTTT.